One and the same sample provided the 9 T cell receptor beta chains below, sequenced in a study of shared clonotypes between healthy human individuals. Using immunoSEQ multiplex PCR, the repertoire was profiled, and TCRdb retains in-frame clones only, with some absent. The sample has 660,000 or so clones, approximately 96% seen once. Terminally differentiated effector memory CD45RA+ cells were excluded from the naive CD8 cells, which were CD45RO-negative and positively selected for CCR7. Sequencing was carried out using naive CD8+ T cells sorted from blood. The receptors derive from a woman in her twenties or thirties in good health.

The chain links TRBV27 to TRBJ1-2, with a tentative D call TRBD1 (6 bases). From germline, CDR1 is MNHEY and CDR2 SMNVEV (reference sequence). This CDR3 contains 15 residues. V was pared by 6 bases and J by 4 bases, with 18 bases between. DNA of the CDR3: TGTGCCAGCAGGCCAGAGCGGACAGAGGTCTATGGCTACACCTTC. Amino acid sequence: CASRPERTEVYGYTF.

The chain recombines TRBV19 with TRBJ2-1; no firm D call. V was shortened by 5 bases and J by 1 base, with 12 bases between the two germline ends. The CDR3 covers 15 residues. CDR1 and CDR2 (germline): LNHDA, SQIVND (reference sequence). DNA of the CDR3: TGTGCCAGTAGTCCCGACCTGGGGTCCTACAATGAGCAGTTCTTC. It codes for CASSPDLGSYNEQFF.

This clone was seen just once. This chain joins TRBV28 and TRBJ1-5; no clear D. Germline V CDR1 and CDR2: MDHEN, SYDVKM. The CDR3 has 16 amino acids. Trimming stripped 6 bases from V and 0 bases from J, with 15 bases between. CDR3 bases: TGTGCCAGCAGCCAATACGCGGGGTATAGCAATCAGCCCCAGCATTTT. Its protein product is CASSQYAGYSNQPQHF.

This clone appeared once. The CDR3 reads CASSYGQFNQPQHF. The DNA of the CDR3 is TGTGCCAGCAGTTACGGACAGTTCAATCAGCCCCAGCATTTT. The chain joins TRBV6-6 to TRBJ1-5, with D maybe TRBD1 (6 bases). CDR1 and CDR2 from the germline V gene are MNHNY and SVGAGI (reference sequence). Trimming removed 2 bases at V and 3 bases at J, with 8 bases between. The CDR3 length is 14 residues.

The chain is built from TRBV7-2 and TRBJ2-2, with D maybe TRBD1 (5 bases). Germline loops: CDR1 SGHTA, CDR2 FQGNSA. Trimming shortened V by 5 bases and J by 6 bases, and 10 bases separated the two germline ends. This CDR3 has 13 residues. The CDR3 nucleotides read TGTGCCAGCAGCCCTCAGGGCCCCGGGGAGCTGTTTTTT. Its translation: CASSPQGPGELFF.

This clone showed up just once. This chain uses TRBV2 with TRBJ2-1; no definite D call. Per germline, CDR1 SNHLY and CDR2 FYNNEI. CDR3 length: 13 amino acids. Trimming took 2 bases from V and 2 from J, leaving 4 bases between them. The CDR3 nucleotides are TGTGCCAGCAGTGAATCCGCCTACAATGAGCAGTTCTTC. Translated, it gives CASSESAYNEQFF.

As regards this clone: The sample has other DNA sequences that encode this CDR3 too. The chain links TRBV5-1 to TRBJ1-1, with 7 bases matching TRBD1. This CDR3 is 14 amino acids long. Germline V CDR1 and CDR2: SGHRS, YFSETQ. V lost 1 base to trimming and J lost 1 base; unmatched junction nucleotides: 1. The CDR3: CASSLTGANTEAFF. CDR3 coding DNA: TGCGCCAGCAGCTTGACAGGGGCGAACACTGAAGCTTTCTTT.

This chain connects TRBV4-2 to TRBJ2-3; 12 bases fit TRBD2. With V trimmed by 5 bases and J by 1 base, 7 bases remained unmatched. The CDR3 is 17 residues long. The germline V gene encodes CDR1 LGHNA and CDR2 YNFKEQ. Here the CDR3 DNA reads TGTGCCAGCAGCGCCGGACTAGCGGGACCTGGCACAGATACGCAGTATTTT. Residues: CASSAGLAGPGTDTQYF.

This sequence joins TRBV27 and TRBJ2-7; TRBD2 matches at 8 bases. With V trimmed by 0 bases and J by 7 bases, 8 bases remained unmatched. Germline values: CDR1 MNHEY, CDR2 SMNVEV (reference sequence). The CDR3 sequence is 15 residues long. CDR3: CASSLSSGGVGEQYF. The CDR3 nucleotides read TGTGCCAGCAGTTTATCGTCGGGAGGGGTCGGGGAGCAGTACTTC.